The TCR beta chain described here comes from a study of patients and donors after allogeneic stem cell transplantation. This clonotype was detected ten times or more. Each CDR3 protein is one row after TCRdb ran MiXCR on the RT-PCR reads. The data hold over 400,000 distinct CDR3 sequences, with 16% observed a single time. The CDR3 contains 14 residues. The J segment lost 5 bases and the V segment lost 6 bases, leaving 9 bases of the junction unmatched. CDR1 and CDR2 (germline): MNHNS, SASEGT. The rearrangement joins TRBV6-1 to TRBJ1-2, with 7 nucleotides matching TRBD1. This sequence originates from a human donor who was either an allogeneic HSCT recipient or a stem cell or donor lymphocyte infusion donor (not recorded which). It is not recorded whose cells these are; they may come from a transplant donor. Sequenced sample: blood, either unsorted or a sorted T cell fraction (not recorded which). CDR3 region: CASSSAAGGYGYTF. The CDR3 bases are TGTGCCAGCAGCTCAGCGGCAGGGGGTTATGGCTACACCTTC.